Sequencing of this T cell receptor beta chain was carried out in a study of cytomegalovirus exposure and HLA in healthy donors. Germline CDR1 is SGHRS and CDR2 is YFSETQ. The V gene lost 1 base and the J gene lost 8 bases, with 13 bases spanning the gap. CDR3 length: 14 amino acids. The PCR had 60 Vbeta and 13 Jbeta primers. Produced via immunoSEQ multiplex PCR; TCRdb's table is partial and in-frame only. Counted here are about 160,000 clones, less than 90% occurring once; the ten biggest clones make up nearly 2%. The chain combines TRBV5-1 with TRBJ2-1, with D unclear. This sequence originates from a woman aged 18-35 years in good health and CMV-seronegative. Sequencing was done on a sample of PBMCs. This CDR3 is CASSLYPGYDEQFF. The CDR3 coding sequence is TGCGCCAGCAGCTTGTACCCCGGGTACGATGAGCAGTTCTTC.